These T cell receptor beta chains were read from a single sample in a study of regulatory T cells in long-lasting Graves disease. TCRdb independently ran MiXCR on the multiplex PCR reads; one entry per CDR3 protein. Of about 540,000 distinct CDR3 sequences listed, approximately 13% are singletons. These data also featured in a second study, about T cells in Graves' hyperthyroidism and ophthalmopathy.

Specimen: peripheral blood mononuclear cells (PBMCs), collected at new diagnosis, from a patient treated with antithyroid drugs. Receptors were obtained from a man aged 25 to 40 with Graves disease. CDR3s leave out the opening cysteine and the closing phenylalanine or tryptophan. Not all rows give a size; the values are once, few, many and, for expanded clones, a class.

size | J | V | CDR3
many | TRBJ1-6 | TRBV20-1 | SATGTANSPLH
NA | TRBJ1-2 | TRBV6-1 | VSRTGVNYGYT
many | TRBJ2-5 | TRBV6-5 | ASSYSRETQY
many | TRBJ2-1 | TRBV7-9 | ASRPSGGNEQF
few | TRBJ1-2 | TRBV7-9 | ASSLVGRNHNGYT
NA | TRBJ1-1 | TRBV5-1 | ASSVGRKNTEAF
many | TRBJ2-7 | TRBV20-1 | SARDLERAYEQY
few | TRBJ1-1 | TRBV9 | ASSVSGGEAF
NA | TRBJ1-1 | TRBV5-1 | ASSLALRAEAF
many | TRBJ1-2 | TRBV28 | ASRSGTVGYGYT
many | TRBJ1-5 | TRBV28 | ASSSGRDQPQH
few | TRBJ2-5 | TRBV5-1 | ASSPGLAGEAQY
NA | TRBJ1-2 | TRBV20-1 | SATGQGQGYT
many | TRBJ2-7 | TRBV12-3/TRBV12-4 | ATSTNRPYEQY
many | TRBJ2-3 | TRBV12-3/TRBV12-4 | ASRPGDTQY
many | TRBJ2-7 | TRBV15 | ATSKGGDGSEEQY
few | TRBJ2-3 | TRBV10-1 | ASSESSADYTDTQY
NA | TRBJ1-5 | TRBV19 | ASSQQGAYSNQPQH
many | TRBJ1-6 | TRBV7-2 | ASSLVLDSYNSPLH
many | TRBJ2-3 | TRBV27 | ASSGTGTPLPQY
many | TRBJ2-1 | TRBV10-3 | AISKGLAGTGRSYNEQF
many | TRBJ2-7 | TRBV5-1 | ASSSWGAYEQY
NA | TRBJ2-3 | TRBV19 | ASSPSSFTDTQY
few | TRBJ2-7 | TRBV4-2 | ASSQDRTGEQY
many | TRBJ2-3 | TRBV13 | ASSSQRGLAPYTDTQY
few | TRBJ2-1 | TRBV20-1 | SASRDFGEQF
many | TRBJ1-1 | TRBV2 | ASSEGEDRFLGTEAF
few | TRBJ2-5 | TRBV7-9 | AAGASGAQETQY
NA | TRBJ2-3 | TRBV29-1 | SVGNRASTDTQY
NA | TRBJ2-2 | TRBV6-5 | ASSSDRDYYTGELF
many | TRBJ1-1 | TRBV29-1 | SVEEVGVGVSTEAF